This T cell receptor (beta chain) was identified in a study of glioma-infiltrating T cells after dendritic cell vaccination. Overall study context: Autologous tumor lysate was loaded overnight onto monocyte-derived dendritic cells grown less than 8 days with IL-4 and GM-CSF. Patients received three intradermal dendritic cell vaccine injections at biweekly intervals.

The study, taken as a whole, reports: The cohort had few patients with full blood and tumor sets.

Sample time point: after dendritic cell vaccination, including at tumor progression/relapse. No glioblastoma patient carried an isocitrate dehydrogenase mutation. As concerns this clone: What it recognizes is unknown.

Sequencing was performed with immunoSEQ multiplex PCR; in TCRdb, only in-frame clones are kept and a portion is missing. The sample has 90,000 to 95,000 clones; roughly four fifths are singletons. The clonotype comes from a human donor with glioblastoma. Sequenced material: blood, taken after dendritic cell vaccination.

The CDR3 nucleotides read TGCGCCAGCAGTCACCGGGAGAAGGAAAAACTGTTTTTT. The encoded protein is CASSHREKEKLFF. This chain uses TRBV23-1 with TRBJ1-4; no firm D call. TRBV23-1 is an ORF, with its function uncertain. The CDR3 totals 13 residues. Between the trimmed V and J ends, which lost 3 bases and 8 bases, there was a span of 10 bases.